This T cell receptor beta chain was profiled in a study of CD8+ T cells in alopecia areata. Investigators isolated RNA and reverse transcribed it into cDNA to act as the sequencing template. The table came from immunoSEQ multiplex PCR; TCRdb's copy has only in-frame clones and leaves some out. The table includes about 97,000 clones, 50% to 60% detected once. This clone occurred once. No antigen is known for it. Study-wide findings and caveats: How baseline CD8+ expansion relates to response remains uncertain (there was one nonresponder). Lesional scalp displayed greater clonality than normal scalp, most notably in alopecia totalis/universalis.

As for treatment: oral pan-JAK inhibitor, 5-10 mg twice daily. Isolation of CD4+ and CD8+ T cells from PBMCs was achieved by sorting. Trimming took 4 bases from V and 0 from J; bases not matched to a gene: 15. Germline loops: CDR1 SGHDT, CDR2 YYEEEE. CDR3 length: 18 amino acids. Sequencing was performed on CD8+ T cells sorted from blood, taken at approximately week 60, from a patient treated with tofacitinib. The chain couples TRBV5-6 to TRBJ2-5, with 7 bases lining up with TRBD1. The receptor was derived from a human donor with alopecia areata. CDR3 coding DNA: TGTGCCAGCAGCGCATCCCGACCCGGGACAGAGTACCAAGAGACCCAGTACTTC. Its protein product is CASSASRPGTEYQETQYF.